In its sample, the clone carrying this T cell receptor (beta chain) was seen many times. TCR beta CDR3 sequences were amplified from RNA transcripts. A set of HTBI primers served as the primers for a first-round RT-PCR of the TCR CDR3. Each CDR3 protein is one row after TCRdb ran MiXCR on the multiplex PCR reads. The repertoire holds about 480,000 distinct CDR3 sequences, with roughly 14% as singletons. This CDR3 has 13 residues. Per germline, CDR1 SNHLY and CDR2 FYNNEI. V was shortened by 5 bases and J by 8 bases, with 12 bases between the two germline ends. This entry comes from a study of T cells in Graves' hyperthyroidism and ophthalmopathy. Graves' hyperthyroidism qualified as stable when ophthalmopathy did not progress within 18 months.

This receptor was taken from a woman aged 18 to 35 with Graves' hyperthyroidism. The chain joins TRBV2 to TRBJ1-4; D call uncertain. The specimen sequenced was blood. This CDR3 is CASSKGRYEKLFF. In nucleotides, the CDR3 is TGTGCCAGCAGTAAAGGGAGGTACGAAAAACTGTTTTTT.